This T cell receptor (beta chain) was recorded in a study of neurological immune-mediated disorders. General study results and limits: Across subjects, expanded clones had no CDR3 amino acid sequences in common, pointing to private repertoires in all groups. No link was found between any clinical or MRI feature and the multiple sclerosis repertoire cluster.

The length of the CDR3 is 13 residues. Germline assignment: CDR1 SGHRS and CDR2 YFSETQ. Unmatched junction bases numbered 2, after V lost 0 bases and J lost 5 bases. With 10-nucleotide random UMIs, 5'RACE was used to make the cDNA. From the 5' RACE reads, TCRdb called clonotypes with MiXCR, one entry per CDR3 protein. The sample shows 55,000 or so distinct CDR3 sequences, approximately 4.1% of them seen only once. In this sample, this clonotype turned up many times. What it binds is unknown. PBMCs stored at -80 C, 2 million in total, were the source of the unsorted libraries. This TCR came from a man aged 50 or older with multiple sclerosis. The sample taken for sequencing was PBMCs. The V gene is TRBV5-1, the J gene TRBJ2-7; TRBD1 agrees at 7 bases. In DNA form, the CDR3 reads TGCGCCAGCAGCTTGGGAGGGGGCGACGAGCAGTACTTC. It translates to CASSLGGGDEQYF.